This T cell receptor beta chain is drawn from a study of T cell responses to AZD1222 COVID-19 vaccine. A remark on this clone: Its specificity is unknown.

Regarding the study as a whole: Vaccine-related CD4 TCRs covered spike, predominating at 160-218 and 743-854. Donors skewed white British and female; clonal diversity was possibly underestimated. Of spike-specific TCRs, nearly half reportedly target regions left unmutated in variants. Spike-specific TCRs gained breadth and depth after people received two AZD1222 doses.

Germline CDR1 reads LNHDA; CDR2 reads SQIVND (reference sequence). With 5 bases removed from V and 0 bases from J, the gap between germline ends came to 7 bases. The CDR3 totals 13 residues. Clones were sequenced by immunoSEQ multiplex PCR, and TCRdb holds only the in-frame ones, with some missing. The sample contains around 72,000 clones, roughly 84% of which appear only once. The TCR was taken from an adult in good health. The sample was peripheral blood, taken on day 0 of AZD1222 vaccination. V gene TRBV19 combines with J gene TRBJ1-1; D remains unclear. CDR3 sequence (DNA): TGTGCCAGTAGTGTGGGGATGAACACTGAAGCTTTCTTT. This codes for CASSVGMNTEAFF.